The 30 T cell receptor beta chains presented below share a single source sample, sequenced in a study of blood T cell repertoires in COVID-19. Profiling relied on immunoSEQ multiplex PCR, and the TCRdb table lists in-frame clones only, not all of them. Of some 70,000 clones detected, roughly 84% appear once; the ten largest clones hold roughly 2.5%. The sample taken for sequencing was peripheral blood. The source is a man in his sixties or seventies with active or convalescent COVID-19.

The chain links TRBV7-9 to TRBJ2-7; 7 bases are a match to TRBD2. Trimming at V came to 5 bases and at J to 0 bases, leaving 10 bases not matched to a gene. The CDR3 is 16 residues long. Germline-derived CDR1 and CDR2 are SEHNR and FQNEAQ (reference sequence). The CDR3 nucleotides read TGTGCCAGCAGCCCTTGGGGACGGGAGGACTCCTACGAGCAGTACTTC. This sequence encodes CASSPWGREDSYEQYF.

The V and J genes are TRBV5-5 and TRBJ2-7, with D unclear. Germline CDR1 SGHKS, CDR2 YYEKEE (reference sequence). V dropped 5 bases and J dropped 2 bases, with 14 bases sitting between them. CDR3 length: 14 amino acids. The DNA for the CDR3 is TGTGCCAGCAGTCCCTTATTATTAACCTACGAGCAGTACTTC. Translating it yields CASSPLLLTYEQYF.

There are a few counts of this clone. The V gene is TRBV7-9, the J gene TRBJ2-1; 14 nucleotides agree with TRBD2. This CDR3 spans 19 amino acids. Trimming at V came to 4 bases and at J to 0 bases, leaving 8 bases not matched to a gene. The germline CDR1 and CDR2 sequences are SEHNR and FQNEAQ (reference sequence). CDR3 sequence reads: CASSSQGGTSGSSYNEQFF. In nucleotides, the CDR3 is TGTGCCAGCAGCTCACAGGGAGGGACTAGCGGGAGCTCCTACAATGAGCAGTTCTTC.

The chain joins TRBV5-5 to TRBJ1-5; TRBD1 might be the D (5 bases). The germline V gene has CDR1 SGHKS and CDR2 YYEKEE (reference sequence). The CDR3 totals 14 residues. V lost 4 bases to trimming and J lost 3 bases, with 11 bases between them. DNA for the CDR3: TGTGCCAGCAGCCTGACAGCTTACAATCAGCCCCAGCATTTT. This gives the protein CASSLTAYNQPQHF.

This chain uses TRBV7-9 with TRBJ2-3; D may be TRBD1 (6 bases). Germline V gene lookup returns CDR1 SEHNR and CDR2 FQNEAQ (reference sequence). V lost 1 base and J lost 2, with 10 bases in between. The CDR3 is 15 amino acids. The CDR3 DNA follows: TGTGCCAGCAGCTTAGGGGGGCCTTCCACAGATACGCAGTATTTT. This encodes CASSLGGPSTDTQYF.

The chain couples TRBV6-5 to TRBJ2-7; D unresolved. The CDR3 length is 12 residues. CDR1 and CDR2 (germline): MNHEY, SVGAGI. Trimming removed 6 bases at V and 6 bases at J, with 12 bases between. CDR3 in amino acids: CASSFRFSEQYF. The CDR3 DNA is TGTGCCAGCAGCTTCAGATTTTCCGAGCAGTACTTC.

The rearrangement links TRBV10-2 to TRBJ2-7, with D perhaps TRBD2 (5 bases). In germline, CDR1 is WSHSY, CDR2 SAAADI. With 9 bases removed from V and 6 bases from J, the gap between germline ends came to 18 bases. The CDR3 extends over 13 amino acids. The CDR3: CASSQYSGSEQYF. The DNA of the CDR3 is TGCGCCAGTTCACAGTATTCGGGGAGCGAGCAGTACTTC.

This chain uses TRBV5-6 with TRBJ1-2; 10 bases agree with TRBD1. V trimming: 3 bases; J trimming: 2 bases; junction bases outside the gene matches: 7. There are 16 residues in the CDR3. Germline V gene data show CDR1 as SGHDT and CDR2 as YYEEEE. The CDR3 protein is CASSYPGTGANYGYTF. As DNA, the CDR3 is TGTGCCAGCAGCTACCCCGGGACAGGGGCGAACTATGGCTACACCTTC.

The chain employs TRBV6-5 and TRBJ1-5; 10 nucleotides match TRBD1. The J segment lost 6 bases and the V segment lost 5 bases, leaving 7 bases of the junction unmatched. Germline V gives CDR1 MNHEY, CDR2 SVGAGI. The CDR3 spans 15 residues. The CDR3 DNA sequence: TGTGCCAGCAGTACCCGACAGGGGGCAGTTCAGCCCCAGCATTTT. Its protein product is CASSTRQGAVQPQHF.

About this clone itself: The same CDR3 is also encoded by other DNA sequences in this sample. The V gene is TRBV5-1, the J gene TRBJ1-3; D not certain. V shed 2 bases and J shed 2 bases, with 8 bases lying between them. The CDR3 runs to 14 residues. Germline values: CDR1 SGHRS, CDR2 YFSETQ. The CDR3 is CASSLGGTGNTIYF. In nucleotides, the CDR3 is TGCGCCAGCAGCTTAGGAGGGACTGGAAACACCATATATTTT.

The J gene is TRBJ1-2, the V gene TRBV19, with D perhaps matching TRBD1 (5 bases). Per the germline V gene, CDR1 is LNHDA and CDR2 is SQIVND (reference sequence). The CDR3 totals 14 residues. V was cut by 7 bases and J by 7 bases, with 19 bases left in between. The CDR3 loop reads CASNPKATVSGYTF. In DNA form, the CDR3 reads TGTGCCAGTAACCCAAAGGCGACAGTTTCTGGCTACACCTTC.

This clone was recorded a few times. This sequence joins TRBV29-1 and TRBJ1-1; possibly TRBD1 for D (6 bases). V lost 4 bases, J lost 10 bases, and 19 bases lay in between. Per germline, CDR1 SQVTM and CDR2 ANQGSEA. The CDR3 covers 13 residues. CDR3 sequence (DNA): TGCAGCGTTGTGAGATCAGGGGCTCCTGGAGCTTTCTTT. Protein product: CSVVRSGAPGAFF.

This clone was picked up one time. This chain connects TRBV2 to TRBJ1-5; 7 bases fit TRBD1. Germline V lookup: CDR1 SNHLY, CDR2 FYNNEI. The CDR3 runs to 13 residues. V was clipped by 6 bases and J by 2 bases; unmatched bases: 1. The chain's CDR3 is CASSGTGNQPQHF. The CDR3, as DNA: TGTGCCAGCAGCGGGACAGGCAATCAGCCCCAGCATTTT.

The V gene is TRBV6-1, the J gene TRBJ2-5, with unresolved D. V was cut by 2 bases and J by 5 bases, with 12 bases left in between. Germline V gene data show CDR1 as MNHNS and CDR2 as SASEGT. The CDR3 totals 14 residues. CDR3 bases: TGTGCCAGCAGTGAAAGGTCTCCCGGGGAGACCCAGTACTTC. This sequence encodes CASSERSPGETQYF.

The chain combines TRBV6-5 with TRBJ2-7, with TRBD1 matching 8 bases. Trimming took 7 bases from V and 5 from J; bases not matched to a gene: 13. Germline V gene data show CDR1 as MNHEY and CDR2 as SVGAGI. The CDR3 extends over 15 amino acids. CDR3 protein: CASNTDRGRSHEQYF. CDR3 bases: TGTGCCAGCAATACCGACAGGGGACGTTCCCACGAGCAGTACTTC.

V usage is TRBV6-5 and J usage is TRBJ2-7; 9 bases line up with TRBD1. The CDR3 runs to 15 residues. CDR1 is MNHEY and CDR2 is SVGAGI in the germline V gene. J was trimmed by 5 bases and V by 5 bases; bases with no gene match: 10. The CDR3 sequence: CASSTMGQGGHEQYF. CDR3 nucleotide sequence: TGTGCCAGCAGTACGATGGGACAGGGCGGGCACGAGCAGTACTTC.

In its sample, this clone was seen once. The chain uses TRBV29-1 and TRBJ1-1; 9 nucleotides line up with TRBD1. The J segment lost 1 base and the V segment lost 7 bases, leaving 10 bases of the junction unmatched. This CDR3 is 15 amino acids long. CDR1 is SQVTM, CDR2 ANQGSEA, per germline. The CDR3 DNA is TGCAGCGCAAGAATTCCGGGACAGGGGAACACTGAAGCTTTCTTT. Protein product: CSARIPGQGNTEAFF.

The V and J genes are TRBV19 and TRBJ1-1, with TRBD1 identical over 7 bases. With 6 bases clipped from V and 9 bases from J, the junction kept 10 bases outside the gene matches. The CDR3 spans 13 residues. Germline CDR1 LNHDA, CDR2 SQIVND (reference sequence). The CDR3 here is CASRVKGAGKAFF. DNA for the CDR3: TGTGCCAGTAGGGTGAAGGGGGCGGGAAAAGCTTTCTTT.

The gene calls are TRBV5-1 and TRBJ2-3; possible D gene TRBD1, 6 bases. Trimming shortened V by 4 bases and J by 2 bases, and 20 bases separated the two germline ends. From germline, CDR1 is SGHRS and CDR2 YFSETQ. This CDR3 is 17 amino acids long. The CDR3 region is CASSVTFLDSYTDTQYF. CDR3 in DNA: TGCGCCAGCAGCGTAACCTTCTTGGACAGCTACACAGATACGCAGTATTTT. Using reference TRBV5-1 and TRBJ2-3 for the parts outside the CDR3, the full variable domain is KAGVTQTPRYLIKTRGQQVTLSCSPISGHRSVSWYQQTPGQGLQFLFEYFSETQRNKGNFPGRFSGRQFSNSRSEMNVSTLELGDSALYLCASSVTFLDSYTDTQYFGPGTRLTVL.

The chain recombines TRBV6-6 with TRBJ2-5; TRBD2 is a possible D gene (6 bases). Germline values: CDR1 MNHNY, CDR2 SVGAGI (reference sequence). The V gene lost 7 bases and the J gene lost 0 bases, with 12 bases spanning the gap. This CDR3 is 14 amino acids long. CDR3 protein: CASKDTGDQETQYF. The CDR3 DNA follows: TGTGCCAGCAAAGACACGGGGGACCAAGAGACCCAGTACTTC.

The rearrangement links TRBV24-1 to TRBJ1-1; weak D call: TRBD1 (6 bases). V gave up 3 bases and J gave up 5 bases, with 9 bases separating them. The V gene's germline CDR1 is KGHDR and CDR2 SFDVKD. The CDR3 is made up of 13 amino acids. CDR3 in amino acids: CATSDRRGTEAFF. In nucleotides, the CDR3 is TGTGCCACCAGTGATCGCAGGGGTACTGAAGCTTTCTTT.

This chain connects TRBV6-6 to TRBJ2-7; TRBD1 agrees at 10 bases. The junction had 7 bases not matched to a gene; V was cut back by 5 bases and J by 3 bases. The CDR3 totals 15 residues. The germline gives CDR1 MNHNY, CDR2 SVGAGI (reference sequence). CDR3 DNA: TGTGCCAGCAGTGCCCGGGACAGGGGAAACTACGAGCAGTACTTC. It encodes CASSARDRGNYEQYF.

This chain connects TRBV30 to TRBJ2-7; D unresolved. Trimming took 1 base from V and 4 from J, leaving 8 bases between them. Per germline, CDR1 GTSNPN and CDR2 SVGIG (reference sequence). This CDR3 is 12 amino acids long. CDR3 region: CAWSARDYEQYF. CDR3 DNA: TGTGCCTGGAGTGCGAGAGATTACGAGCAGTACTTC.

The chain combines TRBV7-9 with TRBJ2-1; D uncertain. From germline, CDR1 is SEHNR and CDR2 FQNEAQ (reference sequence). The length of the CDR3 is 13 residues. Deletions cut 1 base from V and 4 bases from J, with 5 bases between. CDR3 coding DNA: TGTGCCAGCAGCTTAGACCAGTACAATGAGCAGTTCTTC. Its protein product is CASSLDQYNEQFF.

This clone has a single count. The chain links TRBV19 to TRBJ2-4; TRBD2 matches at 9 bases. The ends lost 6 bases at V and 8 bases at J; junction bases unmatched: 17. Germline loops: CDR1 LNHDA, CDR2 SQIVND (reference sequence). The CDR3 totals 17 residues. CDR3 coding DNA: TGTGCCAGTAGAGGGGCCGGGACTAGCCCTCTCGGGGACATTCAGTACTTC. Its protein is CASRGAGTSPLGDIQYF.

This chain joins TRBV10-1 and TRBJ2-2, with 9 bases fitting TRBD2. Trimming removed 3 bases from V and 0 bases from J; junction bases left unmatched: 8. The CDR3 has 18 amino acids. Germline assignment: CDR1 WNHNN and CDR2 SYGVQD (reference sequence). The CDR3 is CASSEGIGGRANTGELFF. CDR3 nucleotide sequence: TGCGCCAGCAGTGAAGGTATCGGCGGGAGGGCGAACACCGGGGAGCTGTTTTTT.

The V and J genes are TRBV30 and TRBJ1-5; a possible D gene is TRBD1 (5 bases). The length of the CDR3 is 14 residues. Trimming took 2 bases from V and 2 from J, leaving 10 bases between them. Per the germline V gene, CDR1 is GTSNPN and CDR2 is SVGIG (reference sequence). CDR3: CAWSMIGGNQPQHF. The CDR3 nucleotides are TGTGCCTGGAGTATGATAGGGGGCAATCAGCCCCAGCATTTT.

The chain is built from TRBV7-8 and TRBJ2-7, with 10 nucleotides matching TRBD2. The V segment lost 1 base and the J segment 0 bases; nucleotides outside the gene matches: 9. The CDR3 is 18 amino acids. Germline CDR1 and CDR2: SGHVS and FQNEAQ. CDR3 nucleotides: TGTGCCAGCAGCTTAGACGGACTAGCGGTTATGAGCTCCTACGAGCAGTACTTC. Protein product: CASSLDGLAVMSSYEQYF.

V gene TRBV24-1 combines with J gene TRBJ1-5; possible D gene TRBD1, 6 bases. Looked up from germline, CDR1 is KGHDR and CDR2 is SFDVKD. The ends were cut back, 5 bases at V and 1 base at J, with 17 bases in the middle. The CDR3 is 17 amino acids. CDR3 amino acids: CATSAGHREHSNQPQHF. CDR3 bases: TGTGCCACCAGTGCGGGGCACAGGGAGCACAGCAATCAGCCCCAGCATTTT.

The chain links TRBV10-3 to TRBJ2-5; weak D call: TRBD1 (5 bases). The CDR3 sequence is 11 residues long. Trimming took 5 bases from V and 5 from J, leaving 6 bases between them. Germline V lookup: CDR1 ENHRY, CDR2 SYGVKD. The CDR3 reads CAISSGETQYF. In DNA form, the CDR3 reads TGTGCCATCAGTTCAGGGGAGACCCAGTACTTC.